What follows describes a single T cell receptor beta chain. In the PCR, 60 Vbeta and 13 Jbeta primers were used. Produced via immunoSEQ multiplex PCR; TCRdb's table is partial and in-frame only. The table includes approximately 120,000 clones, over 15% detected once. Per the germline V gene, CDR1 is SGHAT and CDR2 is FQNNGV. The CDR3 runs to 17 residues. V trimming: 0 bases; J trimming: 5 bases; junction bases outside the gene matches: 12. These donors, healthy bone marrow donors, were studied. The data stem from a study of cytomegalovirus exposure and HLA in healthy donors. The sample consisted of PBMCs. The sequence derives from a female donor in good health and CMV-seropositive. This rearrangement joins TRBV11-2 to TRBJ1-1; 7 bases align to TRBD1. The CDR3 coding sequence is TGTGCCAGCAGCTTAGATCGTATGACAGGGATGTTGACTGAAGCTTTCTTT. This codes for CASSLDRMTGMLTEAFF.